This T cell receptor (beta chain) was identified in a study of T cell changes during pregnancy in multiple sclerosis. The CDR3 extends over 15 amino acids. Trimming took off 3 bases at V and 2 bases at J, with 14 bases between the two ends. The germline V gene encodes CDR1 SGHVS and CDR2 FNYEAQ. Method: immunoSEQ multiplex PCR; TCRdb's copy keeps in-frame clones and lacks some. The repertoire has about 100,000 clones, 90% to 95% of them found once; the top ten carry 0.9%. The material was peripheral blood, obtained before pregnancy. The receptor's source is a female donor with multiple sclerosis, enrolled in a pregnancy study. The chain combines TRBV7-6 with TRBJ2-7, with a tentative D call TRBD2 (6 bases). As DNA, the CDR3 is TGTGCCAGCAGCTTGGAGGCTAGCGCCGCCTACGAGCAGTACTTC. Encoded protein: CASSLEASAAYEQYF.